The entry that follows covers one T cell receptor beta chain sequence. The target of this receptor is not known. There are no base qualities to consult, and no much larger clone falls within one base. The immunoSEQ Assay, a bias-controlled multiplex PCR, was used to amplify TCRbeta CDR3 regions from genomic DNA. In the source study's methods: The number of nucleated cells in each sample was estimated from the amplification of reference gene primers within the assay. To quantify the absolute abundance of each unique TCRbeta CDR3 rearrangement, sequence reads were collapsed and filtered. For each sample, productive Simpson clonality was calculated as the square root of Simpson's diversity index across productive rearrangements. The table comes from immuneACCESS by way of TCRdb, which keeps in-frame sequences with V and J called. Part of the clones is missing from these tables; in studies checked, under half for an unresolved V gene and the rest for unknown reasons. V, J and clone size are those of that table, while D and trimming were read from the DNA. This sample comprises about 60,000 clones, almost 85% of them detected only once. The ten largest clonotypes hold roughly 4% of the sample.

Whole blood was collected in K2EDTA tubes by collaborating institutions according to the institutions' own protocols. For TCRbeta analysis, collaborators shipped samples as frozen whole blood, isolated PBMCs, or DNA extracted from either of those sample types. The data belong to a study of blood T cell repertoires in COVID-19 (dated by TCRdb to the early 2020s). Looking at the study overall: Samples covering the acute and convalescent phases of COVID-19 were provided by collaborators in the United States, Italy and Spain. The material from the prospective study consisted of cDNA or gDNA derived from T cells, B-cell-depleted T cells, or PBMCs. The dataset comprised deeply sampled blood TCRbeta repertoires from subjects exposed to, actively infected with, or recovered from COVID-19. The repertoires were released in a freely available public database intended as a resource for research on the immune response to SARS-CoV-2. Samples came from the ongoing ImmuneRACE study (first 160 participants) plus 1,254 subjects from 6 global collaborators. The sample metadata nearly always contained a de-identified subject ID, COVID-19 status, age in years and sex. Where available, HLA class I and class II types were obtained from metadata supplied by the sample provider rather than from assay-based typing. What the study reported, not specific to this receptor: Clinical and demographic metadata were provided uncurated, with the amount varying by source and participant.

V ends up 8 bases short and J 0 bases short, with an unmatched junction base count of 2. Spanning cysteine to phenylalanine, the CDR3 consists of 13 amino acids. Just CDR3 DNA is preserved here, 39 bases in frame from base 1. CDR1 and CDR2 are read off the germline V gene as KGHDR and SFDVKD. Sequenced: peripheral blood. The sequence joins TRBV24-1 to TRBJ1-2; TRBD1 lines up with 7 middle nucleotides. The clonotype was recovered from a man in his sixties with acute or convalescent COVID-19. The DNA sequence reads TGTGCCACCAACAGGGGCCCTAACTATGGCTACACCTTC. The translation is CATNRGPNYGYTF.